This TCR beta chain derives from a study of T cell responses to AZD1222 COVID-19 vaccine. Libraries were prepared by immunoSEQ multiplex PCR; TCRdb keeps only in-frame clonotypes and omits some of them. The data contain 84,000 or so clones, roughly 87% of them singletons. Worth noting for this clone: The antigen is unknown.

Study conclusions and caveats: At baseline, just five to seven AZD1222 recipients tested seropositive.

The sample was peripheral blood, taken on day 0 of AZD1222 vaccination. This sequence was found in an adult in good health.

The CDR3 region has the DNA TGTGCCAGCAGCCCGGGACCCAGCACTGAAGCTTTCTTT. This translates into CASSPGPSTEAFF. This sequence joins TRBV7-3 and TRBJ1-1, with D perhaps TRBD1 (5 bases). V was pared by 5 bases and J by 4 bases, with 11 bases between. CDR3 length: 13 amino acids. Germline CDR1 reads SGHTA; CDR2 reads FQGTGA. Complete variable domain (other parts from reference TRBV7-3 and TRBJ1-1): GAGVSQTPSNKVTEKGKYVELRCDPISGHTALYWYRQSLGQGPEFLIYFQGTGAADDSGLPNDRFFAVRPEGSVSTLKIQRTERGDSAVYLCASSPGPSTEAFFGQGTRLTVV.